What follows describes a single T cell receptor beta chain. Its antigen is not known. Deletions cut 9 bases from V and 4 bases from J, with 13 bases between. CDR3 length equals 12 residues. CDR1 and CDR2 from the germline V gene are SNHLY and FYNNEI. The data derive from a study of cytomegalovirus exposure and HLA in healthy donors. Study-level points and caveats: Testing in vitro showed a few CMV-associated chains specific for CMV antigens. In a later analysis, donors in an Asian-associated ancestry cluster reportedly had fewer N-insertions in productive TCRs than the cohort mean. The study listed 150 to 200 cytomegalovirus-associated TCR beta chains.

The PCR was carried out with 60 Vbeta primers and 13 Jbeta primers. Sequencing used immunoSEQ multiplex PCR; TCRdb keeps in-frame clones, though not all of them. There are some 150,000 clones in the sample; approximately 80% occur only once, and 4.5% to 6% lies in the top ten. All donors participated as healthy donors of bone marrow. Specimen: PBMCs. This clonotype originated in a male donor in good health and CMV-seronegative. The chain combines TRBV2 with TRBJ2-7; D call uncertain. Written as DNA, the CDR3 is TGTGCCAGTGCAAGCGCTGGGTACGAGCAGTACTTC. It encodes CASASAGYEQYF.